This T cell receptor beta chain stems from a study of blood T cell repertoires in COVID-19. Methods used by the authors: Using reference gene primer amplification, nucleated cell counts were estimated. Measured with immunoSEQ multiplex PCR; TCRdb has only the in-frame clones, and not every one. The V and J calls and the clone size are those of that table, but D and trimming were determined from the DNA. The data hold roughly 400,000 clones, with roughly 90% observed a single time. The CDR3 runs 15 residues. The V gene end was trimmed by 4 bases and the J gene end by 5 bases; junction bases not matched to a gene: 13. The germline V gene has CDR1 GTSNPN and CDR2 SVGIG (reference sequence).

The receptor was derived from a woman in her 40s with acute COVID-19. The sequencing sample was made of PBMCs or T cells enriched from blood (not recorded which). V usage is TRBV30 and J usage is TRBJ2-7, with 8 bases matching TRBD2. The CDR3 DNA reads TGTGCCTGGACCCGGGGGGGGCTAGCGGGCCACGAGCAGTACTTC. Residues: CAWTRGGLAGHEQYF. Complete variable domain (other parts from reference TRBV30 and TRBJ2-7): SQTIHQWPATLVQPVGSPLSLECTVEGTSNPNLYWYRQAAGRGLQLLFYSVGIGQISSEVPQNLSASRPQDRQFILSSKKLLLSDSGFYLCAWTRGGLAGHEQYFGPGTRLTVT.